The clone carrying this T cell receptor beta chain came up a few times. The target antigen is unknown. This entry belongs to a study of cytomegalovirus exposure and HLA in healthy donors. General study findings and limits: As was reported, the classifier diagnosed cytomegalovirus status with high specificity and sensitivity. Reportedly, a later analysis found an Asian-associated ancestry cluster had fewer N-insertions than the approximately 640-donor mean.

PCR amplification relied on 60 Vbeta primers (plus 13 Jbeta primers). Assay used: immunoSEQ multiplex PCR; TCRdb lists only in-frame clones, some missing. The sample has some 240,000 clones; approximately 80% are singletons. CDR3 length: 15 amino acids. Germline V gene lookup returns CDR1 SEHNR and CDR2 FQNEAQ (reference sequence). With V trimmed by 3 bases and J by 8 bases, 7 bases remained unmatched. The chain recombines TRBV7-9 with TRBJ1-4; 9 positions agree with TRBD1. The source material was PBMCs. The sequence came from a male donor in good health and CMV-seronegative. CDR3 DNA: TGTGCCAGCAGCTTTACGGGACAGGGTAACGAAAAACTGTTTTTT. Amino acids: CASSFTGQGNEKLFF.